This is a list of T cell receptor beta chains from one sample in a study of blood T cell repertoires in COVID-19. TCRdb keeps only in-frame clones here, not all; method: immunoSEQ multiplex PCR. This table has 200,000 to 300,000 clones, 75% to 90% appearing once. What was sequenced was PBMCs or T cells enriched from blood (not recorded which). These TCRs come from a man aged 35-49 years who had recovered from COVID-19. CDR3s include the opening cysteine and the closing phenylalanine or tryptophan. Each record gives: D gene, clone size, J gene, V gene, CDR3 DNA, CDR3 protein. The D gene is left open where the match is weak. Clone size is stated in some rows and not others, as once, few, many or a class when expanded.

NA NA TRBJ1-2 TRBV4-2 TGTGCCAGCAGCCAAGATCTTCAGGACTGGTATGGCTACACCTTC CASSQDLQDWYGYTF
NA NA TRBJ1-1 TRBV14 TGTGCCAGCAGCCCCTCCCCGAACACTGAAGCTTTCTTT CASSPSPNTEAFF
NA NA TRBJ2-1 TRBV27 TGTGCCAGCAGCCCCTATCCTGGTGAGCAGTTCTTC CASSPYPGEQFF
NA few TRBJ2-1 TRBV7-9 TGTGCCAGCAGCTTAGCTGGACAGAGGCTCGTCAATGAGCAGTTCTTC CASSLAGQRLVNEQFF
TRBD1 NA TRBJ1-3 TRBV5-4 TGTGCCAGCAGCCCCAGCCCGAGGACAGGGGGAGCAGGAAACACCATATATTTT CASSPSPRTGGAGNTIYF
NA NA TRBJ2-5 TRBV6-2/TRBV6-3 TGTGCCAGCAGTTACGGCGGCATAAAGACCCAGTACTTC CASSYGGIKTQYF
TRBD2 NA TRBJ2-7 TRBV7-8 TGTGCCAGCAGCCCGGAGAGGGTCGGGGGGGACGAGCAGTACTTC CASSPERVGGDEQYF
TRBD1 NA TRBJ1-4 TRBV7-6 TGTGCCAGCAGGGACAGGGGGGGAACTAATGAAAAACTGTTTTTT CASRDRGGTNEKLFF
NA once TRBJ2-7 TRBV4-1 TGCGCCAGCAGCCAAGAGCGCGATAACTCCTACGAGCAGTACTTC CASSQERDNSYEQYF
TRBD1 NA TRBJ1-1 TRBV5-1 TGCGCCAGCAGCTCATGGACAGGTGGGATGAACACTGAAGCTTTCTTT CASSSWTGGMNTEAFF
NA NA TRBJ1-6 TRBV5-4 TGTGCCAGCAGCAAACACAGGGAAGGGTCCTATAATTCACCCCTCCACTTT CASSKHREGSYNSPLHF
TRBD2 NA TRBJ2-7 TRBV4-1 TGCGCCAGCAGCCACCCATGGGGTAGCGGGAGAAGCCACGAGCAGTACTTC CASSHPWGSGRSHEQYF
NA NA TRBJ1-4 TRBV7-3 TGTGCCGTACCGGGGGGAATTGGTGAAAAACTGTTTTTT CAVPGGIGEKLFF
NA NA TRBJ1-2 TRBV20-1 TGCAGTGTCACAGGGAGATATGGCTACACCTTC CSVTGRYGYTF
TRBD1 NA TRBJ1-2 TRBV2 TGTGCCAGCATCTTGGACAGGGATGGCTACACCTTC CASILDRDGYTF
NA once TRBJ2-1 TRBV7-3 TGTGCCAGCAGCTCTACCGGGGTAAACAATGAGCAGTTCTTC CASSSTGVNNEQFF
TRBD2 NA TRBJ2-3 TRBV4-1 TGCGCCAGCAGCCGGGCGGGGGGGTTCACAGATACGCAGTATTTT CASSRAGGFTDTQYF
TRBD1 NA TRBJ1-4 TRBV9 TGTGCCAGCAGCGTAGGCACAGGGGGCTTTGAAAAACTGTTTTTT CASSVGTGGFEKLFF
NA NA TRBJ2-7 TRBV7-9 TGTGCCAGCAGCTTAGAGGGGGTGCAGGGGCCCCCAGAGTCCTACGAGCAGTACTTC CASSLEGVQGPPESYEQYF
TRBD1 NA TRBJ2-5 TRBV13 TGTGCCAGCAGCTCGGAACGGACAGGGGGCGTGCGGCTAGGAGAGACCCAGTACTTC CASSSERTGGVRLGETQYF
NA NA TRBJ2-3 TRBV25-1 TGTGCCAGCAATGGGGCTTTTACAGATACGCAGTATTTT CASNGAFTDTQYF
TRBD1 NA TRBJ2-7 TRBV4-2 TGTGCCAGCAGCCAAGCTTGGACAGGGGGCTACGAGCAGTACTTC CASSQAWTGGYEQYF
TRBD1 NA TRBJ2-7 TRBV23-1 TGCGCCAGCAGTCCGTGGCGGGTGACAGGGATCTACGAGCAGTACTTC CASSPWRVTGIYEQYF
NA NA TRBJ1-3 TRBV11-2 TGTGCCAGCAGCTTAGATCAGGTCTCTGGAAACACCATATATTTT CASSLDQVSGNTIYF
NA NA TRBJ1-5 TRBV4-1 TGCGCCAGCAGCCAAGGGCCGGACAGAAATCAGCCCCAGCATTTT CASSQGPDRNQPQHF
TRBD2 NA TRBJ2-1 TRBV9 TGTGCCAGCAGCGTAGTCCGACTAGCGGGAGCGAGTGAGCAGTTCTTC CASSVVRLAGASEQFF
NA few TRBJ1-4 TRBV21-1 TGTGCCAGCAGCCTCCGGGACAGGGGTGAAAAACTGTTTTTT CASSLRDRGEKLFF
TRBD1 NA TRBJ2-7 TRBV27 TGTGCCAGCAGTCCCGGGACAGGGGTCCACGAGCAGTACTTC CASSPGTGVHEQYF
NA NA TRBJ2-1 TRBV6-5 TGTGCCAGCAGTTATACTGGTTCCTACAATGAGCAGTTCTTC CASSYTGSYNEQFF
NA NA TRBJ1-3 TRBV7-2 TGTGCCAGCAGTCGATCGCTAGTAAGCTCTGGAAACACCATATATTTT CASSRSLVSSGNTIYF
TRBD1 NA TRBJ1-2 TRBV19 TGTGCCACGGAGAACCAGGGGGCACGGGCTGGCTACACCTTC CATENQGARAGYTF
NA NA TRBJ1-5 TRBV3-1/TRBV3-2 TGTGCCAGCAGCCGGGACAAGAATCAGCCCCAGCATTTT CASSRDKNQPQHF
TRBD1 once TRBJ1-3 TRBV5-1 TGCGCCAGCAGCTTGACGGTGACGGGACAGGGCTTCTCTGGAAACACCATATATTTT CASSLTVTGQGFSGNTIYF
TRBD2 NA TRBJ2-5 TRBV28 TGTGCCAGCAGTCGTGGGACTAGCGTGAGGGGTATGGAGACCCAGTACTTC CASSRGTSVRGMETQYF
NA NA TRBJ1-6 TRBV3-1/TRBV3-2 TGTGCCAGCAGCCAAGAAGGACAGCTACAACTTAATTCACCCCTCCACTTT CASSQEGQLQLNSPLHF
NA NA TRBJ2-1 TRBV11-2 TGTGCCAGCAGCTTATACAGAGGGGGCTCCTACAATGAGCAGTTCTTC CASSLYRGGSYNEQFF